The 9 T cell receptor beta chains given below trace back to one sample, sequenced in a study of T cell repertoires in cytomegalovirus infection. TCRdb reanalysed the reads using MiXCR and keeps one entry per CDR3 protein. Of about 130,000 distinct CDR3 sequences in the sample, more than 25% were seen once. These receptors' antigens are unknown. Source: CD8+ T cells from cultured PBMCs, taken from culture after CMV antigen stimulation. Receptor source: a human donor in good health (CMV status not recorded). Some clones in this sample may be carry-over from other donors' samples.

This clonotype was counted a few times. V and J are TRBV20-1 and TRBJ2-3, with D perhaps assigned TRBD1 or TRBD2 (5 bases each). The CDR3 loop spans 13 amino acids. V was clipped by 0 bases and J by 4 bases, with 8 bases between them. Germline values: CDR1 DFQATT, CDR2 SNEGSKA (reference sequence). The CDR3 bases are TGCAGTGCTAGAGATACGGGGCCAGATACGCAGTATTTT. Protein sequence: CSARDTGPDTQYF.

The chain recombines TRBV7-8 with TRBJ2-7; 10 bases match TRBD1. V gave up 3 bases and J gave up 4 bases; unmatched junction bases: 6. The CDR3 sequence is 15 residues long. Germline values: CDR1 SGHVS, CDR2 FQNEAQ. CDR3 sequence (DNA): TGTGCCAGCAGCTTCCGGACAGGGGGGGGGTACGAGCAGTACTTC. Translated, it gives CASSFRTGGGYEQYF.

The gene calls are TRBV24-1 and TRBJ1-2, with D unclear. Trimming cost V 7 bases and J 13 bases, with 12 bases left between them. The CDR3 sequence is 10 residues long. Germline V gene sequence: CDR1 KGHDR, CDR2 SFDVKD. The CDR3 region has the DNA TGTGCCACCAGGAGACCCGGATCCACCTTC. Encoded protein: CATRRPGSTF.

This clonotype was counted only a few times. The genes are TRBV6-1 and TRBJ1-3; perhaps TRBD1 as D (5 bases). Germline CDR1 MNHNS, CDR2 SASEGT. This CDR3 is built from 17 residues. V was cut by 6 bases and J by 0 bases, with 18 bases left in between. CDR3 sequence: CASSGGDGYDSGNTIYF. The CDR3 region has the DNA TGTGCCAGCAGCGGAGGGGACGGATACGACTCTGGAAACACCATATATTTT.

Many counts were recorded for this clonotype. CDR3 residues: CASSARDSSSGANVLTF. The CDR3 DNA sequence: TGTGCCAGCAGCGCCCGGGACAGTTCCTCTGGGGCCAACGTCCTGACTTTC. The chain recombines TRBV7-9 with TRBJ2-6, with 7 bases that match TRBD1. Germline lookup yields CDR1 SEHNR and CDR2 FQNEAQ (reference sequence). The V and J ends lost 5 bases and 0 bases, in that order; junction bases with no gene match: 7. The CDR3 extends over 17 amino acids.

V is TRBV27 and J is TRBJ2-1, with TRBD2 matching over 13 bases. J gave up 2 bases and V 8 bases, and 9 bases lay outside the gene matches. The CDR3 covers 17 residues. Germline V gene data show CDR1 as MNHEY and CDR2 as SMNVEV (reference sequence). CDR3 DNA: TGTGCCAGCGGCCCCGGACTAGCGGGGGTGCCCTACAATGAGCAGTTCTTC. Translation: CASGPGLAGVPYNEQFF.

V is TRBV10-3 and J is TRBJ2-1; D uncertain. V was trimmed by 2 bases and J by 7 bases, leaving 12 bases between them. The CDR3 contains 14 residues. Germline CDR1 and CDR2: ENHRY and SYGVKD. This CDR3 is CAISEGPSVNEQFF. CDR3 coding DNA: TGTGCCATCAGTGAGGGCCCCTCGGTAAATGAGCAGTTCTTC.

This clonotype was observed a single time. The rearrangement uses TRBV7-8 and TRBJ1-2; 7 bases agree with TRBD1. This CDR3 has 16 residues. CDR1 and CDR2 from the germline V gene are SGHVS and FQNEAQ. V shed 6 bases, J shed 7 bases, and the junction held 17 bases outside the gene matches. CDR3 coding DNA: TGTGCCAGCAGTTCTCTTCCGGGACAGTCTAAACCTGGCTACACCTTC. As protein: CASSSLPGQSKPGYTF.

The chain combines TRBV2 with TRBJ2-7; TRBD2 is a possible D gene (5 bases). Germline CDR1 reads SNHLY; CDR2 reads FYNNEI. V was pared by 3 bases and J by 0 bases, with 9 bases between. The CDR3 totals 14 residues. The CDR3 sequence is CASSDVGSSYEQYF. CDR3 nucleotides: TGTGCCAGCAGTGATGTGGGGAGCTCCTACGAGCAGTACTTC. Complete variable domain (other parts from reference TRBV2 and TRBJ2-7): EPEVTQTPSHQVTQMGQEVILRCVPISNHLYFYWYRQILGQKVEFLVSFYNNEISEKSEIFDDQFSVERPDGSNFTLKIRSTKLEDSAMYFCASSDVGSSYEQYFGPGTRLTVT.